This T cell receptor (beta chain) was recorded in a study of cytomegalovirus exposure and HLA in healthy donors. The CDR3 totals 17 residues. Per germline, CDR1 LGHNA and CDR2 YSLEER. Trimming took off 1 base at V and 6 bases at J, with 19 bases between the two ends. Study-level points and caveats: Cytomegalovirus association was listed for around 180 TCR beta chains.

As concerns this clone: As yet, its antigen is unknown.

In nominal health when sampled, donors likely had unrecorded immune exposures nonetheless. The PCR had 60 Vbeta and 13 Jbeta primers. The data were produced by immunoSEQ multiplex PCR, yet TCRdb's version contains in-frame clones alone and is incomplete. The sample lists more than 95,000 clones; over 70% were seen once. Sequencing was carried out using PBMCs. The TCR sequence derives from a woman in her forties or fifties in good health and CMV-seronegative. The chain combines TRBV4-3 with TRBJ2-4; possibly TRBD2 for D (6 bases). In DNA form, the CDR3 reads TGCGCCAGCAGCCAAGGGACTGGAGGGGCTAGGCTAAACATTCAGTACTTC. It yields the protein CASSQGTGGARLNIQYF.